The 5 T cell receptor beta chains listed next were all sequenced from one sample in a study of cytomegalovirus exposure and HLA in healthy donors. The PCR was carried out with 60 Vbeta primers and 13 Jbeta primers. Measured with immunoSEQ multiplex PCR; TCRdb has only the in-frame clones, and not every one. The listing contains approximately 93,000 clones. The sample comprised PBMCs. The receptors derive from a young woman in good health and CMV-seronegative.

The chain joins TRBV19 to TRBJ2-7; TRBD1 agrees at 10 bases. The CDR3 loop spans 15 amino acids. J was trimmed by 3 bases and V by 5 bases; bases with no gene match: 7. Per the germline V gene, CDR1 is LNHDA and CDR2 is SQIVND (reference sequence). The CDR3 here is CASSSVGQGYYEQYF. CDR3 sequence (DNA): TGTGCCAGTAGTTCGGTGGGACAGGGGTACTACGAGCAGTACTTC.

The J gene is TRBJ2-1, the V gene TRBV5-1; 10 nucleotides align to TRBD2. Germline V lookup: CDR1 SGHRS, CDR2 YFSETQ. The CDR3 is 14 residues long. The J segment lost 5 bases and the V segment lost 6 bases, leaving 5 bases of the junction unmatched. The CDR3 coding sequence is TGCGCCAGCAAGTCTAGCGGGGGTGACAATGAGCAGTTCTTC. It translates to CASKSSGGDNEQFF.

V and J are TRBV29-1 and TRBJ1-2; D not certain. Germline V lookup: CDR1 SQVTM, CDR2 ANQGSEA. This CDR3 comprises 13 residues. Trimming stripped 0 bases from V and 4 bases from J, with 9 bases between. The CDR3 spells CSVEDQAAYGYTF. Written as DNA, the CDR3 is TGCAGCGTTGAAGATCAGGCAGCCTATGGCTACACCTTC.

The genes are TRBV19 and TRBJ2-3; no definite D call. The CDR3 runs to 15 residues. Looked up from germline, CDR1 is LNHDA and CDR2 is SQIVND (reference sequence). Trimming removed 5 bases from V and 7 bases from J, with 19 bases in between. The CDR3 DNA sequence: TGTGCCAGTAGTCACTTGGTGAGTTCGTCAAATACGCAGTATTTT. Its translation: CASSHLVSSSNTQYF.

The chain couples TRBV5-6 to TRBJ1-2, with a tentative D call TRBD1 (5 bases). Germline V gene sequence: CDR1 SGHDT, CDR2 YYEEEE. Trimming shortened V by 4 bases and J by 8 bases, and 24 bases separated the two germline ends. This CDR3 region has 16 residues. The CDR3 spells CASSTSRGWAVSGYTF. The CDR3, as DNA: TGTGCCAGCAGCACTTCGCGGGGGTGGGCGGTCAGCGGCTACACCTTC.